These 26 T cell receptor beta chains share one sample of origin, sequenced in a study of blood T cell repertoires in COVID-19. The protocol was immunoSEQ multiplex PCR, while the TCRdb copy is restricted to in-frame clones and leaves out a portion. The table lists tens of thousands of clones, roughly 91% of them singletons. Sequencing was done on a sample of peripheral blood. These receptors all stem from a man between 45 and 60 years old with COVID-19, enrolled during active disease.

In nucleotides, the CDR3 is TGTGCCAGCAACAGGGACAGGGGACCCTACGAGCAGTACTTC. This codes for CASNRDRGPYEQYF. V gene TRBV6-5 combines with J gene TRBJ2-7; 10 positions match TRBD1. Germline values: CDR1 MNHEY, CDR2 SVGAGI. The length of the CDR3 is 14 residues. The J segment lost 2 bases and the V segment lost 7 bases, leaving 5 bases of the junction unmatched.

This chain connects TRBV19 to TRBJ2-1; 13 bases line up with TRBD2. V lost 2 bases, J lost 8 bases, and 6 bases stayed unmatched. Germline V gives CDR1 LNHDA, CDR2 SQIVND (reference sequence). The CDR3 runs 16 residues. CDR3 bases: TGTGCCAGTAGTATATTCTCCGGACTAGCGGGGGATGAGCAGTTCTTC. Amino acid sequence: CASSIFSGLAGDEQFF. Full variable domain (remainder filled in from reference TRBV19 and TRBJ2-1): DGGITQSPKYLFRKEGQNVTLSCEQNLNHDAMYWYRQDPGQGLRLIYYSQIVNDFQKGDIAEGYSVSREKKESFPLTVTSAQKNPTAFYLCASSIFSGLAGDEQFFGPGTRLTVL.

The chain uses TRBV28 and TRBJ2-7; 13 nucleotides match TRBD2. There are 15 residues in the CDR3. V shed 8 bases and J 6 bases; nucleotides not matched to a gene: 10. Germline V gives CDR1 MDHEN, CDR2 SYDVKM. The CDR3 DNA follows: TGTGCCAGCTCAGTGGGGGGACTAGCGGGATCCGAGCAGTACTTC. Its translation: CASSVGGLAGSEQYF.

The chain uses TRBV2 and TRBJ1-5; TRBD1 matches 10 bases. Germline trimming cut 7 bases from V and 2 bases from J; bases unmatched to any gene: 11. The CDR3 consists of 17 residues. CDR1 is SNHLY and CDR2 is FYNNEI in the germline V gene. The CDR3 reads CASTGQGGSYRNQPQHF. The DNA of the CDR3 is TGTGCCAGCACTGGACAGGGGGGTAGTTATCGCAATCAGCCCCAGCATTTT.

This sequence joins TRBV30 and TRBJ2-7; 9 nucleotides align to TRBD1. Germline assignment: CDR1 GTSNPN and CDR2 SVGIG (reference sequence). The V gene end was trimmed by 2 bases and the J gene end by 2 bases; junction bases not matched to a gene: 4. This CDR3 is 14 amino acids long. CDR3 protein: CAWSQDRGAYEQYF. The CDR3 DNA is TGTGCCTGGAGTCAGGACAGGGGTGCCTACGAGCAGTACTTC.

This chain joins TRBV9 and TRBJ2-7; D may be TRBD2 (6 bases). The CDR3 has 15 amino acids. V lost 0 bases and J 2 bases, leaving 12 bases between the germline ends. The germline V gene encodes CDR1 SGDLS and CDR2 YYNGEE. CDR3: CASSVVGSGPYEQYF. In DNA, the CDR3 is TGTGCCAGCAGCGTAGTAGGTAGCGGACCCTACGAGCAGTACTTC.

The chain carries TRBV10-3 and TRBJ1-5, with 9 bases fitting TRBD1. The J segment lost 0 bases and the V segment lost 0 bases, leaving 12 bases of the junction unmatched. The CDR3 length is 20 residues. The germline gives CDR1 ENHRY, CDR2 SYGVKD. The CDR3 reads CAISESTEQGAGYSNQPQHF. The CDR3 coding sequence is TGTGCCATCAGTGAGTCGACGGAACAGGGGGCCGGCTATAGCAATCAGCCCCAGCATTTT.

This clone came up once. The gene calls are TRBV5-4 and TRBJ1-2; D perhaps matches TRBD1 (5 bases). The CDR3 loop spans 13 amino acids. Germline V gives CDR1 SGHNT, CDR2 YYREEE (reference sequence). Trimming left V 1 base short and J 3 bases short, with 7 bases between. The CDR3 bases are TGTGCCAGCAGCTTGTCGGGGGACTATGGCTACACCTTC. Protein: CASSLSGDYGYTF.

The chain recombines TRBV5-8 with TRBJ2-3; 8 bases agree with TRBD2. The germline gives CDR1 SGHTS, CDR2 YDEGEE. This CDR3 is built from 18 residues. The V and J ends lost 0 bases and 2 bases, in that order; junction bases with no gene match: 11. CDR3 region: CASSLERGVAGPTDTQYF. DNA for the CDR3: TGTGCCAGCAGCTTGGAGCGGGGAGTAGCGGGACCCACAGATACGCAGTATTTT.

This clone was counted a single time. The chain uses TRBV11-2 and TRBJ2-1, with 11 nucleotides matching TRBD2. CDR3 length: 17 amino acids. After removal of 2 bases from V and 9 bases from J, the junction contained 12 bases not matched to a gene. CDR1 and CDR2 (germline): SGHAT, FQNNGV. The CDR3 coding sequence is TGTGCCAGCAGCTTATCCCCCGGGACTAGCGGACGAGTTGAGCAGTTCTTC. Translation gives CASSLSPGTSGRVEQFF.

CDR3 DNA: TGTGCCAGCAGCTCACAGGGGAACACTGAAGCTTTCTTT. Its protein is CASSSQGNTEAFF. J is TRBJ1-1 and V is TRBV5-4; D perhaps matches TRBD1 (6 bases). The germline gives CDR1 SGHNT, CDR2 YYREEE (reference sequence). The CDR3 covers 13 residues. The V end lost 3 bases, the J end lost 1 base, and 7 bases lay between the germline ends.

The chain uses TRBV5-4 and TRBJ1-4, with 7 nucleotides matching TRBD1. Germline assignment: CDR1 SGHNT and CDR2 YYREEE (reference sequence). The trim removed 5 bases at V and 8 bases at J, leaving 12 bases unmatched. The CDR3 has 15 residues. CDR3 sequence: CASSSSGTAKEKLFF. The CDR3 region has the DNA TGTGCCAGCAGTTCCAGTGGGACAGCGAAGGAAAAACTGTTTTTT.

The V gene is TRBV4-3, the J gene TRBJ2-1; 7 bases match TRBD2. Trimming took 1 base from V and 5 from J; bases not matched to a gene: 11. Germline V gene data show CDR1 as LGHNA and CDR2 as YSLEER. The CDR3 length is 17 residues. The CDR3 bases are TGCGCCAGCAGCCAAGTCCCTAGCGGCCGCAAGGACAATGAGCAGTTCTTC. It yields the protein CASSQVPSGRKDNEQFF.

The chain links TRBV6-5 to TRBJ2-5; TRBD1 aligns across 9 bases. CDR3 length equals 13 residues. V shed 6 bases, J shed 4 bases, and the junction held 3 bases outside the gene matches. The germline CDR1 and CDR2 sequences are MNHEY and SVGAGI. Written as DNA, the CDR3 is TGTGCCAGCAGGGCGGGACAGGGAGAGACCCAGTACTTC. Amino acid sequence: CASRAGQGETQYF.

The chain carries TRBV27 and TRBJ1-4; 9 nucleotides align to TRBD1. Germline CDR1 is MNHEY and CDR2 is SMNVEV (reference sequence). This CDR3 comprises 14 residues. V shed 2 bases, J shed 8 bases, and the junction held 3 bases outside the gene matches. As DNA, the CDR3 is TGTGCCAGCAGTTTAGGGACAGGGAGAGAAAAACTGTTTTTT. This gives the protein CASSLGTGREKLFF.

The V gene is TRBV19, the J gene TRBJ2-7; 9 nucleotides line up with TRBD1. This CDR3 has 15 residues. Unmatched junction bases numbered 5, after V lost 2 bases and J lost 3 bases. The germline V gene encodes CDR1 LNHDA and CDR2 SQIVND (reference sequence). CDR3 sequence: CASSIYGQGSYEQYF. Here the CDR3 DNA reads TGTGCCAGTAGTATATACGGACAGGGGAGCTACGAGCAGTACTTC. The full variable domain, with the rest looked up from reference TRBV19 and TRBJ2-7, is DGGITQSPKYLFRKEGQNVTLSCEQNLNHDAMYWYRQDPGQGLRLIYYSQIVNDFQKGDIAEGYSVSREKKESFPLTVTSAQKNPTAFYLCASSIYGQGSYEQYFGPGTRLTVT.

The chain employs TRBV7-8 and TRBJ2-7, with D uncertain. This CDR3 has 15 residues. Germline loops: CDR1 SGHVS, CDR2 FQNEAQ. V lost 1 base and J lost 5, with 15 bases in between. The CDR3 reads CASSLEMGRFDEQYF. The CDR3 nucleotides are TGTGCCAGCAGCTTAGAGATGGGCCGGTTTGACGAGCAGTACTTC.

CDR3 coding DNA: TGTGCCACCAGTGATGCCGGGACTAGTTGGGGTGAGCAGTTCTTC. This translates into CATSDAGTSWGEQFF. This rearrangement joins TRBV24-1 to TRBJ2-1; 8 bases fit TRBD2. The CDR3 is 15 amino acids. Looked up from germline, CDR1 is KGHDR and CDR2 is SFDVKD. The junction had 9 bases not matched to a gene; V was cut back by 3 bases and J by 9 bases.

This clone has a single count. The chain links TRBV6-2 or TRBV6-3 to TRBJ2-1, with 8 bases matching TRBD2. J lost 0 bases, V lost 5 bases, and 12 bases had no gene match. The germline V gene has CDR1 MNHEY and CDR2 SVGEGT. The CDR3 has 18 residues. CDR3 coding DNA: TGTGCCAGCAGTCTCTGGAGTAGCGGGACCGTCTCCTACAATGAGCAGTTCTTC. Translating it yields CASSLWSSGTVSYNEQFF.

This sequence joins TRBV3-1 (or the pseudogene TRBV3-2) and TRBJ2-3; D remains unclear. Trimming took 3 bases from V and 2 from J, leaving 6 bases between them. The CDR3 spans 13 residues. The germline V gene encodes CDR1 LGHDT and CDR2 YNNKEL (reference sequence). CDR3 coding DNA: TGTGCCAGCAGCCAGTTTCTCACAGATACGCAGTATTTT. Amino acids: CASSQFLTDTQYF.

The CDR3 DNA sequence: TGCAGTGCTAGTGGGGCGGGAGCGTACAATGAGCAGTTCTTC. Translating it yields CSASGAGAYNEQFF. This chain connects TRBV20-1 to TRBJ2-1, with TRBD2 matching 7 bases. The trim removed 3 bases at V and 4 bases at J, leaving 6 bases unmatched. The CDR3 has 14 residues. CDR1 DFQATT and CDR2 SNEGSKA come from the germline V gene (reference sequence).

The rearrangement links TRBV5-1 to TRBJ1-1, with D perhaps matching TRBD1 (6 bases). This CDR3 contains 14 residues. Trimming stripped 4 bases from V and 3 bases from J, with 13 bases between. Germline CDR1 is SGHRS and CDR2 is YFSETQ. This CDR3 is CASSLGGRDTEAFF. CDR3 nucleotide sequence: TGCGCCAGCAGCCTGGGGGGCAGGGACACTGAAGCTTTCTTT.

The genes are TRBV7-2 and TRBJ1-3; perhaps TRBD1 as D (5 bases). Germline CDR1 and CDR2: SGHTA and FQGNSA. V gave up 2 bases and J gave up 0 bases, with 11 bases separating them. The CDR3 extends over 16 amino acids. The CDR3 DNA reads as TGTGCCAGCAGCTTACATCAGGGTGGCTCTGGAAACACCATATATTTT. It specifies CASSLHQGGSGNTIYF. The whole variable domain, remainder taken from reference TRBV7-2 and TRBJ1-3, is GAGVSQSPSNKVTEKGKDVELRCDPISGHTALYWYRQSLGQGLEFLIYFQGNSAPDKSGLPSDRFSAERTGGSVSTLTIQRTQQEDSAVYLCASSLHQGGSGNTIYFGEGSWLTVV.

This chain connects TRBV19 to TRBJ1-5; 7 bases are shared with TRBD1. Germline V CDR1 and CDR2: LNHDA, SQIVND (reference sequence). Trimming cost V 6 bases and J 0 bases; bases outside gene matches: 5. CDR3 length: 15 residues. The DNA of the CDR3 is TGTGCCAGTAGAACAGGGGCGGGTAGCAATCAGCCCCAGCATTTT. It encodes CASRTGAGSNQPQHF.

The chain couples TRBV11-2 to TRBJ2-7; 10 positions match TRBD1. V was pared by 4 bases and J by 4 bases, with 7 bases of the junction left unmatched. In germline, CDR1 is SGHAT, CDR2 FQNNGV. The CDR3 contains 15 residues. The CDR3 coding sequence is TGTGCCAGCAGCTCTATCCGACAGGGGGCGTACGAGCAGTACTTC. This sequence encodes CASSSIRQGAYEQYF.

The chain links TRBV11-3 to TRBJ1-2; maybe TRBD1 (6 bases). Germline CDR1 reads SGHNT; CDR2 reads YENEEA. Trimming removed 5 bases from V and 6 bases from J, with 25 bases in between. The length of the CDR3 is 17 residues. The CDR3 here is CASSLVNRARLGNGYTF. CDR3 DNA: TGTGCCAGCAGCCTAGTCAACAGGGCCCGCTTAGGGAATGGCTACACCTTC.